The 22 T cell receptor beta chains in this list originate from one sample, sequenced in a study of blood T cell dynamics during melanoma immunotherapy. Time point of the sample: week 3, after first cycle of checkpoint inhibitor. TCRdb keeps only in-frame clones here, not all; method: immunoSEQ multiplex PCR. The table has about 12,000 clones, over 75% seen once. This sample comprised blood, obtained from a patient treated with checkpoint blockade. The receptors were sampled from a human donor with melanoma.

CDR3 nucleotide sequence: TGTGCCAGCAGCTTAGCGGGACAAGCACAGCCCCAGCATTTT. This gives the protein CASSLAGQAQPQHF. The chain links TRBV7-2 to TRBJ1-5, with D maybe TRBD1 (6 bases). CDR1 and CDR2 from the germline V gene are SGHTA and FQGNSA. V was cut by 0 bases and J by 7 bases, with 10 bases left in between. The CDR3 sequence is 14 residues long.

This chain joins TRBV6-5 and TRBJ2-7; 7 positions match TRBD1. The CDR3 extends over 13 amino acids. From germline, CDR1 is MNHEY and CDR2 SVGAGI. With 6 bases clipped from V and 9 bases from J, the junction kept 11 bases outside the gene matches. The CDR3 nucleotides are TGTGCCAGCAGCTCAGGGGGTACCAGGCGGCAGTACTTC. The encoded protein is CASSSGGTRRQYF.

The chain links TRBV10-1 to TRBJ2-7; D perhaps matches TRBD2 (6 bases). Per germline, CDR1 WNHNN and CDR2 SYGVQD (reference sequence). V was shortened by 2 bases and J by 6 bases, with 14 bases between the two germline ends. The CDR3 has 14 residues. This CDR3 is CASSETIGSVEQYF. CDR3 DNA sequence: TGCGCCAGCAGTGAGACGATCGGGAGTGTCGAGCAGTACTTC.

The J gene is TRBJ2-5, the V gene TRBV27, with 13 bases matching TRBD2. Germline-derived CDR1 and CDR2 are MNHEY and SMNVEV (reference sequence). CDR3 length: 15 amino acids. V lost 3 bases, J lost 4 bases, and 2 bases stayed unmatched. CDR3 amino acids: CASSFRTSGRETQYF. As DNA, the CDR3 is TGTGCCAGCAGTTTCCGGACTAGCGGGAGAGAGACCCAGTACTTC.

This rearrangement joins TRBV16 to TRBJ1-2; 7 nucleotides align to TRBD1. CDR1 is KGHSY and CDR2 is FQNENV in the germline V gene. The ends lost 3 bases at V and 4 bases at J; junction bases unmatched: 2. This CDR3 spans 13 amino acids. The CDR3 DNA reads as TGTGCCAGCAGCCATGACAGGGCCTATGGCTACACCTTC. Its translation is CASSHDRAYGYTF.

CDR3 sequence reads: CSVVGQLGAGELFF. Written as DNA, the CDR3 is TGCAGCGTTGTAGGGCAATTGGGTGCCGGGGAGCTGTTTTTT. The chain uses TRBV29-1 and TRBJ2-2; no clear D gene. V shed 4 bases and J shed 6 bases, with 15 bases lying between them. Germline CDR1 reads SQVTM; CDR2 reads ANQGSEA. CDR3 size: 14 residues.

CDR3 bases: TGTGCCAGCACCCTGCGGGAGGAAGGGGGGGAGACCCAGTACTTC. It encodes CASTLREEGGETQYF. The chain combines TRBV6-1 with TRBJ2-5; 8 nucleotides line up with TRBD2. After removal of 7 bases from V and 5 bases from J, the junction contained 12 bases not matched to a gene. This CDR3 region has 15 residues. In germline, CDR1 is MNHNS, CDR2 SASEGT.

This chain uses TRBV13 with TRBJ2-7, with 9 bases aligning to TRBD2. CDR3 length: 14 amino acids. Germline V lookup: CDR1 PRHDT, CDR2 FYEKMQ (reference sequence). Trimming at V came to 7 bases and at J to 5 bases, leaving 9 bases not matched to a gene. DNA of the CDR3: TGTGCCAGCACCCTGGGGGCGGGAGGGGACGAGCAGTACTTC. Its protein is CASTLGAGGDEQYF.

The chain employs TRBV27 and TRBJ2-1; a weak D match, TRBD2 (5 bases). Deletions cut 6 bases from V and 4 bases from J, with 16 bases between. Per germline, CDR1 MNHEY and CDR2 SMNVEV (reference sequence). The CDR3 contains 15 residues. The CDR3 here is CASRIASGPYNEQFF. CDR3 DNA: TGTGCCAGCAGAATAGCGTCGGGCCCTTACAATGAGCAGTTCTTC.

For the CDR3, the DNA is TGCAGCGCTCTGGGAACTTATGGAGAGACCCAGTACTTC. Translating gives CSALGTYGETQYF. The chain joins TRBV29-1 to TRBJ2-5; D not certain. Trimming took off 7 bases at V and 4 bases at J, with 16 bases between the two ends. In germline, CDR1 is SQVTM, CDR2 ANQGSEA. This CDR3 is built from 13 residues.

This chain connects TRBV2 to TRBJ2-4; 7 bases agree with TRBD1. Germline V gene lookup returns CDR1 SNHLY and CDR2 FYNNEI. CDR3 size: 16 residues. With 2 bases clipped from V and 0 bases from J, the junction kept 4 bases outside the gene matches. The CDR3 loop is CASSEKQGRAKNIQYF. CDR3 in DNA: TGTGCCAGCAGTGAAAAACAGGGGAGAGCCAAAAACATTCAGTACTTC.

The chain employs TRBV27 and TRBJ1-4; no definite D call. With 1 base removed from V and 10 bases from J, the gap between germline ends came to 16 bases. CDR1 and CDR2 (germline): MNHEY, SMNVEV (reference sequence). This CDR3 has 15 amino acids. DNA of the CDR3: TGTGCCAGCAGTTTATTTGACGGAGAGGGCGGAAAACTGTTTTTT. Protein product: CASSLFDGEGGKLFF.

CDR3 nucleotides: TGTGCCAGCAGCGTAGGGGTAACAGCTAGCACAGATACGCAGTATTTT. Protein product: CASSVGVTASTDTQYF. The V call is TRBV9, the J call TRBJ2-3; D remains ambiguous. In germline, CDR1 is SGDLS, CDR2 YYNGEE. Trimming stripped 0 bases from V and 0 bases from J, with 11 bases between. The CDR3 consists of 16 residues.

The chain uses TRBV18 and TRBJ1-2; possible D gene TRBD1, 5 bases. The germline V gene has CDR1 KGHSH and CDR2 LQKENI. This CDR3 spans 12 amino acids. Deletions cut 3 bases from V and 6 bases from J, with 8 bases between. CDR3 coding DNA: TGTGCCAGCTCACCCAGGGAGAATGGCTACACCTTC. This sequence encodes CASSPRENGYTF.

V usage is TRBV21-1 and J usage is TRBJ2-6; TRBD1, the table's D call, was not compared with the DNA. TRBV21-1 is described as a pseudogene. This CDR3 is 15 amino acids long. CDR3: CASSRTGPGANVLTF. The CDR3 coding sequence is TGTGCCAGCAGCAGGACAGGGCCTGGGGCCAACGTCCTGACTTTC.

CDR3 in amino acids: CASSSASGQNTGELFF. CDR3 bases: TGTGCCAGCAGTTCTGCAAGCGGCCAGAACACCGGGGAGCTGTTTTTT. The chain employs TRBV6-5 and TRBJ2-2; D is perhaps TRBD2 (5 bases). V was cut by 4 bases and J by 1 base, with 13 bases left in between. In germline, CDR1 is MNHEY, CDR2 SVGAGI. There are 16 residues in the CDR3.

This chain joins TRBV7-9 and TRBJ1-2, with a tentative D call TRBD1 (6 bases). V lost 2 bases, J lost 8 bases, and 12 bases lay in between. CDR1 and CDR2 (germline): SEHNR, FQNEAQ (reference sequence). The CDR3 sequence is 13 residues long. CDR3 amino acids: CASSLSGAEGYTF. CDR3 DNA: TGTGCCAGCAGCTTATCAGGGGCGGAAGGCTACACCTTC.

This chain joins TRBV12-1 and TRBJ2-2; the D segment call TRBD2 is taken from the table without a DNA check. TRBV12-1 is a pseudogene locus. CDR3 length equals 18 residues. For the CDR3, the DNA is TGTGCCAGCAGCTTTGAGCGGTCTAGCGGGGGGACGAACCGGGGAGCTGTTTTT. Protein: CASSFERSSGGTNRGAVF.

The rearrangement joins TRBV6-5 to TRBJ2-3; tentatively, D is TRBD2 (5 bases). Germline CDR1 is MNHEY and CDR2 is SVGAGI. This CDR3 comprises 16 residues. Trimming took off 2 bases at V and 4 bases at J, with 16 bases between the two ends. CDR3 amino acids: CASSYGGTLGSDTQYF. The CDR3 DNA sequence: TGTGCCAGCAGTTACGGAGGTACCCTAGGCTCAGATACGCAGTATTTT.

This chain connects TRBV11-1 to TRBJ2-7, with a possible D match to TRBD1 (6 bases). Trimming left V 5 bases short and J 1 base short, with 9 bases between. The germline V gene encodes CDR1 SGHAT and CDR2 FQDESV (reference sequence). This CDR3 contains 13 residues. CDR3 in amino acids: CASSPDRSYEQYF. The CDR3 DNA reads TGTGCCAGCAGCCCTGACAGGTCCTACGAGCAGTACTTC.

This clone was seen a handful of times. J is TRBJ2-2 and V is TRBV30, with a tentative D call TRBD1 (5 bases). V was pared by 8 bases and J by 2 bases, with 15 bases between. CDR3 length: 14 residues. The V gene's germline CDR1 is GTSNPN and CDR2 SVGIG (reference sequence). The CDR3 region is CAGSRGFNTGELFF. CDR3 DNA: TGTGCCGGGTCTAGGGGATTCAACACCGGGGAGCTGTTTTTT.

This clone has just a few counts. The V gene is TRBV6-5, the J gene TRBJ2-3; D perhaps matches TRBD1 (6 bases). CDR3 length: 15 amino acids. Trimming took off 0 bases at V and 3 bases at J, with 10 bases between the two ends. Germline values: CDR1 MNHEY, CDR2 SVGAGI. CDR3 protein: CASSYSGRGTDTQYF. The DNA for the CDR3 is TGTGCCAGCAGTTACTCAGGCAGGGGTACAGATACGCAGTATTTT.